Listed below are T cell receptor beta chains from one sample, sequenced in a study of human T cells and chemical hapten exposure. From the RACE reads, TCRdb called clonotypes with MiXCR, one entry per CDR3 protein. Among around 260,000 distinct CDR3 sequences listed, about 9.4% were seen once. Sequenced material: whole blood, taken in connection with sensitization to the hapten diphenylcyclopropenone (DPC). The source is a woman aged 35 to 49 with alopecia areata. Some clones in this sample may be carry-over from other donors' samples. Both conserved end residues are part of each CDR3. D genes are given only for firm matches. Rows give clone size only sometimes, using once, few, many, or a class for an expanded clone.

CASSKTGQKKLFF TGTGCCAGCAGCAAAACGGGACAGAAAAAACTGTTTTTT TRBJ1-4 many TRBV21-1 .
CASNRGGSNTGELFF TGTGCCAGTAATAGGGGCGGATCGAACACCGGGGAGCTGTTTTTT TRBJ2-2 . TRBV19 .
CASSFGRGRADTQYF TGCGCCAGCAGCTTCGGAAGGGGGCGGGCAGATACGCAGTATTTT TRBJ2-3 many TRBV5-1 TRBD1
CASSDTLNTEAFF TGTGCCAGCAGTGACACCTTGAACACTGAAGCTTTCTTT TRBJ1-1 few TRBV2 .
CAISGGYNEQFF TGTGCCATCAGTGGGGGATACAATGAGCAGTTCTTC TRBJ2-1 few TRBV10-3 .
CSAPQGVGNTIYF TGCAGTGCGCCACAGGGGGTGGGAAACACCATATATTTT TRBJ1-3 . TRBV20-1 TRBD1
CASTPDRARPQHF TGTGCCAGCACTCCGGACAGGGCGAGGCCCCAGCATTTT TRBJ1-5 . TRBV12-3/TRBV12-4 TRBD1
CASSQDGTDLAYNSPLHF TGCGCCAGCAGCCAAGATGGTACAGATTTGGCTTATAATTCACCCCTCCACTTT TRBJ1-6 . TRBV4-3 .
CASSLDRGEWNEQFF TGTGCCAGCAGCTTAGATAGGGGGGAGTGGAATGAGCAGTTCTTC TRBJ2-1 . TRBV11-1 .
CASSIPSGSGVDTQYF TGTGCCAGTAGTATCCCTAGCGGGAGTGGTGTGGATACGCAGTATTTT TRBJ2-3 . TRBV19 TRBD2
CASSLRQGTNNEQFF TGTGCCAGCAGTCTCAGACAGGGTACTAACAATGAGCAGTTCTTC TRBJ2-1 many TRBV12-3/TRBV12-4 TRBD1
CAISEPGLVYHEQFF TGTGCCATCAGTGAGCCAGGACTAGTGTACCATGAGCAGTTCTTC TRBJ2-1 . TRBV10-3 TRBD2
CASRSGTSGTGEQFF TGTGCCAGCAGGTCAGGGACTAGCGGGACTGGTGAGCAGTTCTTC TRBJ2-1 many TRBV7-2 TRBD2
CASSYRTGLGALHF TGTGCCAGCAGTTACCGGACAGGCCTGGGGGCCCTCCACTTT TRBJ1-6 . TRBV6-2/TRBV6-3 TRBD1
CASSYPGGRVGELFF TGTGCCAGCAGTTACCCCGGGGGGAGGGTCGGGGAGCTGTTTTTT TRBJ2-2 many TRBV12-3/TRBV12-4 TRBD2
CASSHDSLRRYFEPGANVLTF TGTGCCAGCAGCCATGACAGTTTGAGACGTTACTTCGAGCCCGGGGCCAACGTCCTGACTTTC TRBJ2-6 many TRBV11-1 .
CSAREGANNQPQHF TGCAGTGCTAGAGAAGGGGCCAACAATCAGCCCCAGCATTTT TRBJ1-5 . TRBV20-1 .
CASSQGTFGGELFF TGTGCCAGCAGCCAGGGGACATTCGGCGGGGAGCTGTTTTTT TRBJ2-2 few TRBV28 .
CASSTWTNTGELFF TGTGCCAGCAGTACCTGGACGAACACCGGGGAGCTGTTTTTT TRBJ2-2 . TRBV6-2/TRBV6-3 .
CASSYDSNYGYTF TGTGCCAGCAGTTACGACAGCAACTATGGCTACACCTTC TRBJ1-2 few TRBV6-5 .
CASSLDGSFQSSGKSAEQYF TGTGCCAGCAGCTTAGACGGATCTTTTCAGTCTAGCGGGAAGTCCGCCGAGCAGTACTTC TRBJ2-7 . TRBV11-2 TRBD2